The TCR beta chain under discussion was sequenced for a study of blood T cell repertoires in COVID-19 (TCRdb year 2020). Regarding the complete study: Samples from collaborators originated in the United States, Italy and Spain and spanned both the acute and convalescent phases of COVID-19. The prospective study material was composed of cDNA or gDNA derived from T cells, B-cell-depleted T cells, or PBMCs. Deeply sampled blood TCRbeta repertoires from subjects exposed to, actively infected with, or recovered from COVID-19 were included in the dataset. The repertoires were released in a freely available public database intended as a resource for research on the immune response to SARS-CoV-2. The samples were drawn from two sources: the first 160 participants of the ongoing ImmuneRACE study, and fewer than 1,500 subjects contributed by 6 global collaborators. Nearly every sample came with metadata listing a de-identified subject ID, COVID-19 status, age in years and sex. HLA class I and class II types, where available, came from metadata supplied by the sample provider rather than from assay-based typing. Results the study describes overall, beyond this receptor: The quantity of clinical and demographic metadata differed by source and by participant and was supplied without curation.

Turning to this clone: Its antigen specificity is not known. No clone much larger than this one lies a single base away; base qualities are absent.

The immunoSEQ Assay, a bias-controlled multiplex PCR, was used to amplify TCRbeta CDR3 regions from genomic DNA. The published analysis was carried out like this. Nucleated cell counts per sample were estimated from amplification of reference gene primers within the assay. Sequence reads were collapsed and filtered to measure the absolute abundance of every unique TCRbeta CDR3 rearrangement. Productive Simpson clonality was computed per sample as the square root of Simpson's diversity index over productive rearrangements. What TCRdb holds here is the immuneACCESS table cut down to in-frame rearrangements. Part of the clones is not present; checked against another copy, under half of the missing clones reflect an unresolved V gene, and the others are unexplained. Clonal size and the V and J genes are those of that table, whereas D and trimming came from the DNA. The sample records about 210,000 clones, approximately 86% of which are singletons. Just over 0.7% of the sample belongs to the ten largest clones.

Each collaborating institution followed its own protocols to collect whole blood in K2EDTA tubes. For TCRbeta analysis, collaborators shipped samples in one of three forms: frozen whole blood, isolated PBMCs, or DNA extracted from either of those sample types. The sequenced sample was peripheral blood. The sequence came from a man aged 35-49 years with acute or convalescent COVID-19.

Read as DNA, the sequence is TGTGCCACCAACCACGCCGGACGAGGGGAGCAGTACTTC. This sequence encodes CATNHAGRGEQYF. The V and J segments used are TRBV27 and TRBJ2-7, with TRBD2 as a weak D call on 5 bases. CDR1 and CDR2, per the germline V gene (reference sequence), are MNHEY and SMNVEV. Including cysteine and phenylalanine, the CDR3 has 13 amino acids. The sequence is cut down to CDR3 DNA, 39 bases in frame from base 1. The V and J ends are trimmed by 10 bases and 7 bases, leaving 20 bases between them.